The present TCR beta chain was sequenced within a study of type 1 and type 2 diabetes patients (dated by TCRdb to between 2015 and 2016). The study in broad terms: Recruited in China, the cohort was made up of about ten type 1 diabetes patients, four type 2 diabetes patients and 6 or 7 nondiabetic controls. Across the study, CD4+ and CD8+ T cells were positively selected from PBMCs by means of CD4 or CD8 MicroBeads on MACS columns. The whole study generated 18,976,912 paired-end reads. In the study, high-throughput sequencing was used to profile TCRbeta repertoires so that type 1 diabetes, type 2 diabetes and nondiabetic individuals could be compared. For the type 1 diabetes patients, the type 2 diabetes patients acted as a disease comparison group. V gene usage was similar between approximately 22-cycle and 25-cycle amplification, suggesting similar primer efficiencies and random PCR bias. TCRbeta libraries were sequenced paired-end on Illumina HiSeq 2000 or MiSeq instruments. Study-wide findings and limitations: The study groups were not matched for age and gender, which could possibly have biased interpretation. Type 2 diabetes repertoires showed high diversity, significantly greater than type 1 diabetes repertoires in both CD4+ and CD8+ T cells. Highly correlated V and J gene usage patterns were observed for type 2 diabetes and control samples, with an average of roughly 0.97 between samples. Few highly-expanded CD4+ clones, median one, were found in type 2 diabetes patients, accounting for a median approximately 4% of reads. Because only a limited number of T2D and control samples were sequenced, some T1D-only HECs might also appear in more T2D or control samples.

Instrument used: Illumina MiSeq. For TCRbeta CDR3 amplification, the template was genomic DNA taken from the sorted T cell subsets. The TCRbeta CDR3 region was amplified by multiplex PCR with 30 forward and 13 reverse primers. After the PCR products were purified with AMPure XP beads, a second PCR of 25 cycles was run to add indices and adaptors. Before sequencing, the libraries were purified from gel with the QIAquick Gel Extraction Kit. In the source study's methods: FLASH was used to merge paired-end reads, and IgBLAST was used to align the merged reads to IMGT V, D and J germline references. After reads whose alignment identity to germline references fell below 70% were discarded, about 12 million reads remained study-wide. Following IMGT definitions, CDR3 boundaries, reading frame and productivity were assigned. Highly-expanded clones were defined as clones making up 1% or more of reads, and normalized Shannon entropy was used to measure diversity. Unpaired two-tailed t-tests were used to test group differences in Shannon entropy. TCRdb itself trimmed the public reads at Q25 with fastp, ran MiXCR and retained productive beta chains. Merged by CDR3 protein, the rows form single entries marked with the most common genes and DNA. TCRdb's processing, not the authors' own work, is the source of the V and J calls. This sample comprises approximately 260,000 distinct CDR3 sequences, over 45% of them detected only once. The ten largest clonotypes hold roughly an eighth of the sample.

V loses 5 bases of germline sequence and J loses 1 base, and the interval between the two ends is 11 bases. For CDR1 and CDR2, the germline V gene lists SGHTA and FQGNSA. The CDR3 sequence holds 14 residues, the cysteine and phenylalanine included. The entry retains the CDR3 DNA only, 42 bases that are in frame from base 1. Standard classification criteria for type 1 or type 2 diabetes were met by all diabetic patients, and glucose and C-peptide were assessed by WHO-recommended methods. Donors with other autoimmune diseases or infections within the previous four weeks were excluded from participation. A roughly 9.8-milliliter sample of peripheral blood was drawn from every participant. PBMCs were isolated with LymphoPrep density separation. This clonotype was counted a few times. There is no known antigen for this receptor. No much larger clone is present one base from it, and per-base qualities are unavailable.

The receptor's source is a man between 18 and 35 years old with type 2 diabetes. The chain uses TRBV7-2 and TRBJ1-1; TRBD1 is a weak D gene call, 5 bases matching. Specimen: peripheral blood mononuclear cells (PBMCs). The DNA sequence is as follows: TGTGCCAGCAGCGGACGGACACAGAACACTGAAGCTTTCTTT. This sequence encodes CASSGRTQNTEAFF.